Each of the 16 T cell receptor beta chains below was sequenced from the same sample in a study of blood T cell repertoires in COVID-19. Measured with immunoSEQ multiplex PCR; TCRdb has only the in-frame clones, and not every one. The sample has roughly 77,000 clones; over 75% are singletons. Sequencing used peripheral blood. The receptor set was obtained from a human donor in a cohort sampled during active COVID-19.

Here the CDR3 reads CAWSRSGQGSDEQYF. CDR3 DNA: TGTGCCTGGAGTCGTTCCGGGCAGGGCAGCGACGAGCAGTACTTC. J is TRBJ2-7 and V is TRBV30; maybe TRBD1 (5 bases). CDR3 size: 15 residues. The germline V gene has CDR1 GTSNPN and CDR2 SVGIG (reference sequence). The V end lost 2 bases, the J end lost 5 bases, and 19 bases lay between the germline ends.

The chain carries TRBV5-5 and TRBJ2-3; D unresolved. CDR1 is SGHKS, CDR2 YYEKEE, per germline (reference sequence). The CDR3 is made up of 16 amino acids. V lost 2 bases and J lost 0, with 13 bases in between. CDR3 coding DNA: TGTGCCAGCAGCTTTTTCCCATTTGTTAGCACAGATACGCAGTATTTT. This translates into CASSFFPFVSTDTQYF.

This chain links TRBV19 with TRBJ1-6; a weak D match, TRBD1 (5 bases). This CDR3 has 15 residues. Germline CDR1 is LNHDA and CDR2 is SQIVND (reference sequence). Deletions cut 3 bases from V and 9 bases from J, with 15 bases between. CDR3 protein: CASSIEGARGSPLHF. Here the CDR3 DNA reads TGTGCCAGTAGTATTGAAGGGGCGCGAGGTTCACCCCTCCACTTT.

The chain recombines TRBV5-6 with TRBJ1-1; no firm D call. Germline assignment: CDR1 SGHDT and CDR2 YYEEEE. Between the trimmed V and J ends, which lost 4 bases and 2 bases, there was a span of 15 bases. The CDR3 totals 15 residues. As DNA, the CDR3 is TGTGCCAGCAGCCCTGGTCTCGGGGTAAACACTGAAGCTTTCTTT. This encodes CASSPGLGVNTEAFF.

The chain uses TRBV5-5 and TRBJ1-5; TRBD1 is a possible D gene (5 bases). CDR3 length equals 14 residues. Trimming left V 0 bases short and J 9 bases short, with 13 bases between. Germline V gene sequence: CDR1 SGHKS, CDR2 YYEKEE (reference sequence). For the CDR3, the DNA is TGTGCCAGCAGCTTGGCCGGGGGGGATCGGCCCCAGCATTTT. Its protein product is CASSLAGGDRPQHF.

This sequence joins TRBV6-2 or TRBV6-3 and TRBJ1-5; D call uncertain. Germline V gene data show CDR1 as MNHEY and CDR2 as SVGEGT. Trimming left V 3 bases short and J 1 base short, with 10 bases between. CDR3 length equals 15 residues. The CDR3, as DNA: TGTGCCAGCAGTTATTCAGGTCGGAGCAATCAGCCCCAGCATTTT. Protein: CASSYSGRSNQPQHF.

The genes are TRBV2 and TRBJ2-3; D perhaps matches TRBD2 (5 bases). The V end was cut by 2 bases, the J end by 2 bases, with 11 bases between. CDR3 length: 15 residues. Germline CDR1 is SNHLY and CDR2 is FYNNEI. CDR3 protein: CASSENGLNTDTQYF. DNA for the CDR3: TGTGCCAGCAGTGAAAACGGACTGAACACAGATACGCAGTATTTT.

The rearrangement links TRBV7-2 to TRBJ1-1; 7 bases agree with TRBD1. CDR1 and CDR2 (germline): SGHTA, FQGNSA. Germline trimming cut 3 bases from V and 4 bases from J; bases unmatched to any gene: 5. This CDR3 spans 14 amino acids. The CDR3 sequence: CASSLSAGGTEAFF. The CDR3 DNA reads TGTGCCAGCAGCTTGAGCGCAGGGGGCACTGAAGCTTTCTTT.

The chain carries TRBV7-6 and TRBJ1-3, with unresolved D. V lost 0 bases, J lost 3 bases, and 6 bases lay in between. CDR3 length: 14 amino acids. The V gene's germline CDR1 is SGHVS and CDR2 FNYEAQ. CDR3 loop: CASSLAGSGNTIYF. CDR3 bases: TGTGCCAGCAGCTTAGCAGGGAGTGGAAACACCATATATTTT.

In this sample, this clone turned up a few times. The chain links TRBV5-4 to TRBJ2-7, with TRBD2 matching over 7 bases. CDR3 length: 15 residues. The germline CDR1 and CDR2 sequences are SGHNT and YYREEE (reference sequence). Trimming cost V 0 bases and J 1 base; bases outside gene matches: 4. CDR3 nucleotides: TGTGCCAGCAGCTTGGGTCCGGGGGGTTCCTACGAGCAGTACTTC. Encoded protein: CASSLGPGGSYEQYF.

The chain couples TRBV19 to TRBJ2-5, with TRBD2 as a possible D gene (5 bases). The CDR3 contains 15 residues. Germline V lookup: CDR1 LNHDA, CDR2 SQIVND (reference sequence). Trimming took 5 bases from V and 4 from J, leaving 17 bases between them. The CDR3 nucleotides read TGTGCCAGTAGTCCGCCGGGAAGGTGGGGAGAGACCCAGTACTTC. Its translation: CASSPPGRWGETQYF. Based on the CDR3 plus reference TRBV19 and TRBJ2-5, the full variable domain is DGGITQSPKYLFRKEGQNVTLSCEQNLNHDAMYWYRQDPGQGLRLIYYSQIVNDFQKGDIAEGYSVSREKKESFPLTVTSAQKNPTAFYLCASSPPGRWGETQYFGPGTRLLVL.

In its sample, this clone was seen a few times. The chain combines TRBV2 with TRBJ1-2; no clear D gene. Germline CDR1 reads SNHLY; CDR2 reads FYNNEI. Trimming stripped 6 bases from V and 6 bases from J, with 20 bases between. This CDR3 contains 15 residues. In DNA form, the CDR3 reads TGTGCCAGCAGGGGTGGCAGGTCCTTGGCTGATGGCTACACCTTC. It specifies CASRGGRSLADGYTF.

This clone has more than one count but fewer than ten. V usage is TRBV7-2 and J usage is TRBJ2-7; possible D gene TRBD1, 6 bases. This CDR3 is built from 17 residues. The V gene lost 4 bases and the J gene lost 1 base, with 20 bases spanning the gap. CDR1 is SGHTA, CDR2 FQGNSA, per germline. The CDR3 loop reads CASSSTRRTRGSYEQYF. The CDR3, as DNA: TGTGCCAGCAGCTCCACCCGGCGCACCAGGGGTTCCTACGAGCAGTACTTC. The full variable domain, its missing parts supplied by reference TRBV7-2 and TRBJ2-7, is GAGVSQSPSNKVTEKGKDVELRCDPISGHTALYWYRQSLGQGLEFLIYFQGNSAPDKSGLPSDRFSAERTGGSVSTLTIQRTQQEDSAVYLCASSSTRRTRGSYEQYFGPGTRLTVT.

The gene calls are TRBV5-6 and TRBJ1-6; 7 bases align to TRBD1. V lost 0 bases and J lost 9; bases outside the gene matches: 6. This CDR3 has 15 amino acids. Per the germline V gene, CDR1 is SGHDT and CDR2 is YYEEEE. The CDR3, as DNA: TGTGCCAGCAGCTTGGGGAGACAGGGCATTTCACCCCTCCACTTT. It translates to CASSLGRQGISPLHF.

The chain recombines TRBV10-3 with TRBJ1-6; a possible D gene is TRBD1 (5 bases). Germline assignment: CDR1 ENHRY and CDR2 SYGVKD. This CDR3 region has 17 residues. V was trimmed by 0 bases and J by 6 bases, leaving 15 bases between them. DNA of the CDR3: TGTGCCATCAGTGAGTCTCGTGGCAGGGTATTTAATTCACCCCTCCACTTT. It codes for CAISESRGRVFNSPLHF.

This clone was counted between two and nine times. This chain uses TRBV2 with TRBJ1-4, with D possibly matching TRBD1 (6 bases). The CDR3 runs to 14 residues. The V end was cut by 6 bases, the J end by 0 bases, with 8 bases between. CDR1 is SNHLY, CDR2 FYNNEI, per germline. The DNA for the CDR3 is TGTGCCAGCAGCTCAGGGGCAACTAATGAAAAACTGTTTTTT. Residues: CASSSGATNEKLFF.